Sequencing of this T cell receptor (beta chain) was carried out in a study of cytomegalovirus exposure and HLA in healthy donors. The study's findings and limits: With DRB1 most and HLA-C fewest, TCR association rates differed between HLA loci in a later analysis.

Trimming stripped 4 bases from V and 1 base from J, with 13 bases between. Germline values: CDR1 MGHRA, CDR2 YSYEKL. This CDR3 is 15 amino acids long. With regard to this clone: Antigen specificity is unknown.

13 Jbeta primers and 60 Vbeta primers were used for the PCR. Sequencing was performed with immunoSEQ multiplex PCR; in TCRdb, only in-frame clones are kept and a portion is missing. The sample totals about 210,000 clones. The rearrangement uses TRBV4-1 and TRBJ1-1; no clear D. Sequencing used PBMCs. This TCR derives from a woman in her twenties or thirties in good health and CMV-seropositive. DNA for the CDR3: TGCGCCAGCAGCCTTCAAAACAAAAGGAACACTGAAGCTTTCTTT. Protein sequence: CASSLQNKRNTEAFF.